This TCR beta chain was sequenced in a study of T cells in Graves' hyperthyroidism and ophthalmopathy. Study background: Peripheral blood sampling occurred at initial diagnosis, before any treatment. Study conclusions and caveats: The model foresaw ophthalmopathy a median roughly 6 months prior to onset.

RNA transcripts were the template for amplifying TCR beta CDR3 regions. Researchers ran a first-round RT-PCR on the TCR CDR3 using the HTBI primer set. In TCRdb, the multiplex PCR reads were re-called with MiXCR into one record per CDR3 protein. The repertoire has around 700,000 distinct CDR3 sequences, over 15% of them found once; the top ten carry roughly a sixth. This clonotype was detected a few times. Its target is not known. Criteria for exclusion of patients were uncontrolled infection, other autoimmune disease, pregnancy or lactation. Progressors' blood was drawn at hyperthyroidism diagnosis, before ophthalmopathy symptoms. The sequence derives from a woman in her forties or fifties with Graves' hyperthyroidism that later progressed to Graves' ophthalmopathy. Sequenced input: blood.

The CDR3 loop is CASSEDPIVEEKLFF. The CDR3 nucleotides are TGTGCCAGCTCAGAGGACCCCATCGTCGAGGAAAAACTGTTTTTT. The chain uses TRBV18 and TRBJ1-4; D not certain. Trimming shortened V by 5 bases and J by 8 bases, and 18 bases separated the two germline ends. The CDR3 runs 15 residues. Germline V CDR1 and CDR2: KGHSH, LQKENI.